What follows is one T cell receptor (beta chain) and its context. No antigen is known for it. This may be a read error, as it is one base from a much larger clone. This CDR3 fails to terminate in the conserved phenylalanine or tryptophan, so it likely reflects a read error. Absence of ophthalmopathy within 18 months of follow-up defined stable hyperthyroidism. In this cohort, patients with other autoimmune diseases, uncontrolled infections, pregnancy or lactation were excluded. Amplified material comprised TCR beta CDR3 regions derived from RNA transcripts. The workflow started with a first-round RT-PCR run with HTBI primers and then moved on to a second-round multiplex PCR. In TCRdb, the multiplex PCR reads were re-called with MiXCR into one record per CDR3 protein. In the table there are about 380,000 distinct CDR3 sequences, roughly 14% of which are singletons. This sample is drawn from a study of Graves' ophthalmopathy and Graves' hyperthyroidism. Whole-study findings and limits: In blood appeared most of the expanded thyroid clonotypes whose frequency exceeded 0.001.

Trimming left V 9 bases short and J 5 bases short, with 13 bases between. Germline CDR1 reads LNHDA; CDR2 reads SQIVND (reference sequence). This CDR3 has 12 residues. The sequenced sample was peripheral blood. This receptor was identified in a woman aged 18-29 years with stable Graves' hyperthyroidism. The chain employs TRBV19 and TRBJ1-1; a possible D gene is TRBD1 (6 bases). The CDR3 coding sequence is TGTGCCAGCGGACGGGGGGCGACTGAAGCTTTCGTT. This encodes CASGRGATEAFV.